This passage covers 7 T cell receptor beta chains from one sample sequenced in a study of shared clonotypes between healthy human individuals. Repertoires were generated with immunoSEQ multiplex PCR, while TCRdb's copy carries only in-frame clones and drops some. The table records approximately 2,300,000 clones, 80% to 95% of them present only once. Sequenced: naive CD4+ T cells from PBMCs. As for subset: CD45RA+ positively selected. The receptor set was obtained from a man aged 18 to 29 in good health. Some clones in this sample may be carry-over from other donors' samples.

This clone was picked up one time. CDR3 amino acids: CASSRLDRRGHEQYF. For the CDR3, the DNA is TGTGCCAGCAGCAGGTTGGACCGCCGGGGGCACGAGCAGTACTTC. The chain combines TRBV5-8 with TRBJ2-7; D possibly uses TRBD1 or TRBD2 (6 bases each). CDR1 is SGHTS and CDR2 is YDEGEE in the germline V gene. V lost 4 bases and J 5 bases, leaving 19 bases between the germline ends. The CDR3 loop spans 15 amino acids.

The chain couples TRBV5-1 to TRBJ2-4, with D hard to call. The CDR3 is 13 residues long. The germline CDR1 and CDR2 sequences are SGHRS and YFSETQ. The germline V and J ends were trimmed by 4 bases and 8 bases, with 13 bases remaining between them. In nucleotides, the CDR3 is TGCGCCAGCAGCCCCGTCCCTGGGGACATTCAGTACTTC. Protein sequence: CASSPVPGDIQYF.

The genes are TRBV25-1 and TRBJ1-4; no firm D call. Germline loops: CDR1 MGHDK, CDR2 SYGVNS. V lost 3 bases to trimming and J lost 0 bases, with 11 bases between them. The CDR3 sequence is 16 residues long. DNA for the CDR3: TGTGCCAGCAGTGACCCCTTACGGGCAACTAATGAAAAACTGTTTTTT. As protein: CASSDPLRATNEKLFF.

The V gene is TRBV29-1, the J gene TRBJ2-3; 13 positions agree with TRBD2. With V trimmed by 6 bases and J by 5 bases, 8 bases remained unmatched. The germline gives CDR1 SQVTM, CDR2 ANQGSEA. The CDR3 loop spans 15 amino acids. The CDR3 protein is CSVMGTSGVEDTQYF. The DNA of the CDR3 is TGCAGCGTGATGGGGACTAGCGGGGTAGAAGATACGCAGTATTTT.

The chain links TRBV6-1 to TRBJ2-1; TRBD2 might be the D (5 bases). The CDR3 loop spans 14 amino acids. Deletions cut 4 bases from V and 3 bases from J, with 10 bases between. Germline CDR1 MNHNS, CDR2 SASEGT. The CDR3 sequence: CASSGVGLYNEQFF. The CDR3 DNA follows: TGTGCCAGCAGTGGAGTCGGACTCTACAATGAGCAGTTCTTC.

The chain couples TRBV6-5 to TRBJ2-7, with a possible D match to TRBD2 (5 bases). The V end lost 4 bases, the J end lost 3 bases, and 19 bases lay between the germline ends. This CDR3 contains 16 residues. Per the germline V gene, CDR1 is MNHEY and CDR2 is SVGAGI. Written as DNA, the CDR3 is TGTGCCAGCAGTTCCCCCGGGCGAGGTGCGGGCTACGAGCAGTACTTC. This codes for CASSSPGRGAGYEQYF.

V gene TRBV15 combines with J gene TRBJ2-5; 9 bases are a match to TRBD1. CDR3 length equals 15 residues. V shed 2 bases and J 5 bases; nucleotides not matched to a gene: 6. Germline CDR1 LNHNV, CDR2 YYDKDF (reference sequence). The CDR3 reads CATSRPTGGSETQYF. The CDR3 bases are TGTGCCACCAGCAGACCTACAGGGGGCAGTGAGACCCAGTACTTC.